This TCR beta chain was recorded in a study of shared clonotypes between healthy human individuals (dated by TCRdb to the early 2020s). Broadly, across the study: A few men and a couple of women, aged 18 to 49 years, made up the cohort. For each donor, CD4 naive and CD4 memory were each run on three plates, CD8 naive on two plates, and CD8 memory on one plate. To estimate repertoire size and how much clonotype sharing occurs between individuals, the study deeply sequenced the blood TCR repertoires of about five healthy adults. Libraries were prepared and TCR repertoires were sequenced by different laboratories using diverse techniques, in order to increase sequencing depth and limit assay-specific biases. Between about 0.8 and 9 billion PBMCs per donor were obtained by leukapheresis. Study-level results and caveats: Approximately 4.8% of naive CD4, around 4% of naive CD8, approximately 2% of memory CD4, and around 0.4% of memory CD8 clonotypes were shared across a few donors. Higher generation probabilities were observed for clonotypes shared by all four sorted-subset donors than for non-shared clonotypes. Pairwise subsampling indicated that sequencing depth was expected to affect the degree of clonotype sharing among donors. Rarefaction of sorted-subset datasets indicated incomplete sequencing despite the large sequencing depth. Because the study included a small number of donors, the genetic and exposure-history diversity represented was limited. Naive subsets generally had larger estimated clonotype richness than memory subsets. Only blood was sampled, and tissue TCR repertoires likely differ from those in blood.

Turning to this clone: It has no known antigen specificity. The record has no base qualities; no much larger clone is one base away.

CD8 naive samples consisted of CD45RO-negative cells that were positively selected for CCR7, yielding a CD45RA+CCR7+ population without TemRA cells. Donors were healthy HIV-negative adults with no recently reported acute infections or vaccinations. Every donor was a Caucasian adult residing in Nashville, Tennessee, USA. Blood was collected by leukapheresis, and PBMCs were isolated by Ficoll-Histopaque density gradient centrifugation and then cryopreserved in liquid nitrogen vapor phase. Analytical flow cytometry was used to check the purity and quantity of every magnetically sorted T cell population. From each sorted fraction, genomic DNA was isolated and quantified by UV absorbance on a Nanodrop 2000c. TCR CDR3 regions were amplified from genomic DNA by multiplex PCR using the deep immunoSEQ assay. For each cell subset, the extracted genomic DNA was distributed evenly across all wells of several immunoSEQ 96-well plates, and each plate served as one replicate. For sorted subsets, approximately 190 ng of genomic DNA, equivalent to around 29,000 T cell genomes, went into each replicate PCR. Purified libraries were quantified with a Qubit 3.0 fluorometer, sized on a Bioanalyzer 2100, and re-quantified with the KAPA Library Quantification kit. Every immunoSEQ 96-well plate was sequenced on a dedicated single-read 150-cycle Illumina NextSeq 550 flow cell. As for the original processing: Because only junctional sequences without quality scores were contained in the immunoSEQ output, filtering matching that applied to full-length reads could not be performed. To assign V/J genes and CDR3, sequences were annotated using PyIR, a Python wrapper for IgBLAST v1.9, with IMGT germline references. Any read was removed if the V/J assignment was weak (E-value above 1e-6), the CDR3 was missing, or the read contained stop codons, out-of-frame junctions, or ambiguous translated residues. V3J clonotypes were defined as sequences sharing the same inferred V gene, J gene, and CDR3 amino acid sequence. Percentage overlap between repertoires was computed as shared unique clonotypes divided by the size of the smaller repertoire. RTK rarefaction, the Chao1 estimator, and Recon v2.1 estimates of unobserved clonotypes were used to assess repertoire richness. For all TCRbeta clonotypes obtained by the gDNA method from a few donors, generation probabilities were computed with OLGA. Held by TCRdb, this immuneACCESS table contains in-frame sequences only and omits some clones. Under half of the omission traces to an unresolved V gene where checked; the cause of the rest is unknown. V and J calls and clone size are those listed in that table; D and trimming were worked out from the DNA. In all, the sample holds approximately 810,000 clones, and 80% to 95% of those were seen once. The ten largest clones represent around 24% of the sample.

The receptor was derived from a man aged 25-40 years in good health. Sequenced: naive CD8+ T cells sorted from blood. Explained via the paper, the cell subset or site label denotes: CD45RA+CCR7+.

CDR3 reads: CASSFPMGQITGYTF. The base sequence is TGTGCCAGCAGCTTCCCAATGGGACAGATCACAGGCTACACCTTC. The chain couples TRBV7-9 to TRBJ1-2; 7 of the junction bases match TRBD1. At the junction V is shortened by 3 bases and J by 8 bases; bases outside the gene matches: 12. Including the terminal cysteine and phenylalanine, the CDR3 comprises 15 residues. Left in the record is the CDR3 DNA by itself, 45 bases read in frame from the first base. The germline V gene (reference sequence) provides CDR1 SEHNR and CDR2 FQNEAQ.